These T cell receptor beta chains were read from a single sample in a study of radiotherapy plus CTLA-4 blockade in lung cancer. Some clones are missing from TCRdb's copy, which holds only in-frame ones; the method was immunoSEQ multiplex PCR. The sample consists of approximately 40,000 clones, 70% to 80% of them appearing once. The specimen comprised peripheral blood, sampled from a patient treated with radiotherapy plus ipilimumab. The source of these receptors is a human donor with non-small cell lung cancer whose response to radiotherapy plus ipilimumab could not be evaluated. Both conserved end residues are part of each CDR3. D genes are given only for firm matches. The size of a clone is reported for some rows only, either as once, few or many, or as a class for expanded clones.

d_call,clone_size,v_call,j_call,cdr3_nt,cdr3_aa
TRBD2,.,TRBV5-1,TRBJ2-5,TGCGCCAGCAGCTTTGGTACTAGCGGGGGGTCTAAAGAGACCCAGTACTTC,CASSFGTSGGSKETQYF
.,.,TRBV5-4,TRBJ2-1,TGTGCCAGCACTCAGCGACAGGACAATGAGCAGTTCTTC,CASTQRQDNEQFF
TRBD2,.,TRBV5-6,TRBJ2-2,TGTGCCAGCAGCTTGGGACTAGCGACGAACACCGGGGAGCTGTTTTTT,CASSLGLATNTGELFF
TRBD2,.,TRBV6-1,TRBJ2-3,TGTGCCAGCAGACCCGGTAGCGGGGGGGCGGATACGCAGTATTTT,CASRPGSGGADTQYF
.,few,TRBV4-2,TRBJ2-2,TGTGCCAGCAGCTTAAACCCGCGAGGTAGCGGACCCACCGGGGAGCTGTTTTTT,CASSLNPRGSGPTGELFF
.,.,TRBV27,TRBJ2-3,TGTGCCAGCAGTTTTGTAGGGGGCGCGGGCCGGGGGGATACGCAGTATTTT,CASSFVGGAGRGDTQYF
TRBD1,.,TRBV27,TRBJ2-3,TGTGCCAGCATCTCGGGGACAGGGAGAACAGATACGCAGTATTTT,CASISGTGRTDTQYF
.,.,TRBV28,TRBJ1-2,TGTGCCAGCAGTTTCCCGAACTATGGCTACACCTTC,CASSFPNYGYTF
.,.,TRBV7-2,TRBJ2-6,TGTGCCAGCAGCTTACAGGGGACCCCTGGGGCCAACGTCCTGACTTTC,CASSLQGTPGANVLTF
TRBD1,.,TRBV18,TRBJ1-1,TGTGCCAGCTCACCGGGACAGGGGGCGAACACTGAAGCTTTCTTT,CASSPGQGANTEAFF
TRBD1,.,TRBV18,TRBJ2-1,TGTGCCAGCTCACCACCAGACAGGGCTATCCATGAGCAGTTCTTC,CASSPPDRAIHEQFF
.,.,TRBV19,TRBJ2-2,TGTGCCAGTAGTTCCCGGACTGGCGGGGAGCTGTTTTTT,CASSSRTGGELFF
.,.,TRBV18,TRBJ2-7,TGTGCCAGCTCACCCCCTAGAGGCAGGGCAACCTACGAGCAGTACTTC,CASSPPRGRATYEQYF
.,.,TRBV19,TRBJ2-1,TGTGCCAGTAGTACACAGGACGGCTCCTACAATGAGCAGTTCTTC,CASSTQDGSYNEQFF
.,.,TRBV5-1,TRBJ2-3,TGCGCCAGCAGCCGGGACATGGTAGATACGCAGTATTTT,CASSRDMVDTQYF
.,.,TRBV4-3,TRBJ2-3,TGCGCCAGCAGCCAAGGGCGGGCCCCGAATACGCAGTATTTT,CASSQGRAPNTQYF
.,few,TRBV7-9,TRBJ1-3,TGTGCCAGCAGCTTAGCGGAGACCTCTGGAAACACCATATATTTT,CASSLAETSGNTIYF
.,.,TRBV14,TRBJ2-3,TGTGCCAGCAGCCAAGTCTGGTCCATCGGGGCGCAGTATTTT,CASSQVWSIGAQYF
TRBD1,.,TRBV7-2,TRBJ1-4,TGTGCCAGCAGCCAGGACAGGGGGGGGGAAAAACTGTTTTTT,CASSQDRGGEKLFF
TRBD1,.,TRBV15,TRBJ2-3,TGTGCCACCAGCAGAGAGGGGACAGGGTTCAGCACAGATACGCAGTATTTT,CATSREGTGFSTDTQYF
TRBD1,.,TRBV29-1,TRBJ1-2,TGCAGCGCCCGAGAGGGGGCTACTGGCTACACCTTC,CSAREGATGYTF
.,.,TRBV7-2,TRBJ2-1,TGTGCCAGCAGCTTTCTCCCCTACAATGAGCAGTTCTTC,CASSFLPYNEQFF
TRBD2,.,TRBV7-8,TRBJ2-2,TGTGCCAGCAGCTCCTCTCGGGGGGGGCCCGGGGAGCTGTTTTTT,CASSSSRGGPGELFF
.,.,TRBV25-1,TRBJ1-4,TGTGCCAGCAGTGAAGTAGCTGGTGAAAAACTGTTTTTT,CASSEVAGEKLFF
.,.,TRBV9,TRBJ2-2,TGTGCCAGCAGCGGGGGGGACGGCCTGAGCCCCGAGCTGTTTTTT,CASSGGDGLSPELFF
.,.,TRBV6-5,TRBJ1-1,TGTGCCAGCAGTCCAAGACACGGGGGCACTGAAGCTTTCTTT,CASSPRHGGTEAFF
TRBD1,.,TRBV9,TRBJ1-1,TGTGCCAGCAGCGTAGAAGCAGGGGGGAGAACTGAAGCTTTCTTT,CASSVEAGGRTEAFF
TRBD1,.,TRBV7-2,TRBJ2-3,TGTGCCAGCAGCTTTGGGACAGTCCGCACAGATACGCAGTATTTT,CASSFGTVRTDTQYF
TRBD2,.,TRBV15,TRBJ2-1,TGTGCCACCAGCAGCGCCTACCTAGCGGGGGGGCCACGGGAGCAGTTCTTC,CATSSAYLAGGPREQFF
TRBD1,.,TRBV5-1,TRBJ2-2,TGCGCCAGCAGCAAAGACAGGGGTAACACCGGGGAGCTGTTTTTT,CASSKDRGNTGELFF
TRBD2,.,TRBV7-2,TRBJ2-1,TGTGCCAGCAGCCTCCGGTGGGCTAGCGGGAGGGAAAGGCAGTTCTTC,CASSLRWASGRERQFF
TRBD1,.,TRBV6-1,TRBJ1-4,TGTGCCAGCGGGGACAGGGCGTCGCCTAATGAAAAACTGTTTTTT,CASGDRASPNEKLFF
TRBD1,.,TRBV7-3,TRBJ1-2,TGTGCCAGCAGCCCTGGACAGGGCGAGGGCTACACCTTC,CASSPGQGEGYTF
TRBD1,few,TRBV19,TRBJ1-4,TGTGCCAGTAGTATAGCGACAGGGAATCGTGAAAAACTGTTTTTT,CASSIATGNREKLFF
.,once,TRBV9,TRBJ2-7,TGTGCCAGCAGCCCGGGGGATCACCCTATAGACTACGAGCAGTACTTC,CASSPGDHPIDYEQYF
.,once,TRBV4-2,TRBJ2-2,TGTGCCAGCAGCCAGGTTGGAGGCGCGGGGAACACCGGGGAGCTGTTTTTT,CASSQVGGAGNTGELFF
TRBD1,.,TRBV7-9,TRBJ2-7,TGTGCCAGCAGCTCACGACAGGGAGACGAGCAGTACTTC,CASSSRQGDEQYF
.,.,TRBV2,TRBJ1-5,TGTGCCAGCAGCGGGACTGCATTGGGTAATCAGCCCCAGCATTTT,CASSGTALGNQPQHF